This T cell receptor beta chain emerged from a study of T-cell reconstitution after alpha-beta-depleted transplantation in children (dated by TCRdb to the mid-2010s). As for the study more broadly: Using TCR repertoire profiling, the study followed T-cell immune reconstitution in a quantitative way in children after TCRalphabeta/CD19-depleted allogeneic hematopoietic cell transplantation.

Libraries were built with PCR. Sequenced on an Illumina HiSeq 2500. TCR library preparation used molecular barcoding, with unique molecular identifiers applied to normalize quantification of the TCRbeta repertoire. The public reads were reanalyzed by TCRdb: fastp trimming at Q25, MiXCR alignment, in-frame beta chains only. Rows with a matching CDR3 protein are joined into one entry that keeps the most common DNA and genes. The sample table holds about 270,000 distinct CDR3 sequences, of which nearly 10% were seen once. The biggest ten clones account for about 9.4% of the sample. This clonotype was seen only a few times. Its antigen remains unidentified. Per-base qualities were not stored, and no clone one base away is much larger. The sequence was collected from a human donor who donated a stem cell graft to a child with SCID. Specimen: PBMCs from the stem cell graft donor, collected from the stem cell graft.

Here is the DNA: TGTGCCAGCAGCGTAGTGGGGGTGGGGAACACTGAAGCTTTCTTT. This gives the protein CASSVVGVGNTEAFF. The chain is encoded by TRBV9 joined to TRBJ1-1, with TRBD1 tentatively as D gene (5 bases match). The cysteine opens and the phenylalanine closes a CDR3 of 15 amino acids. The retained sequence is limited to the CDR3, 45 bases, with the frame set at the first base. V drops 0 bases and J drops 1 base, leaving 10 bases in between. The germline V gene sets CDR1 to SGDLS and CDR2 to YYNGEE.